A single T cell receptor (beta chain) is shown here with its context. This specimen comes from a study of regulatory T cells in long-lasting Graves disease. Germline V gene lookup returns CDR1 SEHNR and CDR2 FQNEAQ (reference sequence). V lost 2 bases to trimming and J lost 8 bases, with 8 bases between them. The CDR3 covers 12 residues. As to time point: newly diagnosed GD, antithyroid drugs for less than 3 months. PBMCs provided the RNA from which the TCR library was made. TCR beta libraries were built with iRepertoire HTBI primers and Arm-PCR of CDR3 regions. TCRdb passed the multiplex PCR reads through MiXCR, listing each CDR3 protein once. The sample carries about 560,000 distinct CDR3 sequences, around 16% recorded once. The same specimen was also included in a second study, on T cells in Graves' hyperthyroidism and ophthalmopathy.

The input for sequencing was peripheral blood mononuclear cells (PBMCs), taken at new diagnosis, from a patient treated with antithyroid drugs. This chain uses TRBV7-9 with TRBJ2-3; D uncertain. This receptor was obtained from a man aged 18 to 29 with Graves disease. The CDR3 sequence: CASSLQLSTQYF. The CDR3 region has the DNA TGTGCCAGCAGCTTACAGCTTAGTACGCAGTATTTT.